Shown below are 29 T cell receptor beta chains from a single sample sequenced in a study of regulatory T cells in long-lasting Graves disease. Sequencing libraries for TCR beta were prepared with iRepertoire HTBI primers and Arm-PCR of CDR3 regions. TCRdb re-derived calls from the multiplex PCR reads in MiXCR, one entry per CDR3 protein. The table records roughly 400,000 distinct CDR3 sequences, about 17% of them present only once. Specified time point: newly diagnosed GD, antithyroid drugs for less than 3 months. With RNA extracted from PBMCs as input, the TCR library was made. The same sample was also used in a study of T cells in Graves' hyperthyroidism and ophthalmopathy.

Sample: peripheral blood mononuclear cells (PBMCs), taken at new diagnosis, from a patient treated with antithyroid drugs. These receptor sequences come from a woman between 18 and 30 years old with Graves disease.

This clonotype was recorded many times. The chain carries TRBV6-1 and TRBJ2-7, with D possibly matching TRBD2 (6 bases). This CDR3 is built from 18 residues. Germline lookup yields CDR1 MNHNS and CDR2 SASEGT. Trimming took off 6 bases at V and 0 bases at J, with 24 bases between the two ends. In DNA form, the CDR3 reads TGTGCCAGCAGCCCCCGGTTTAGCGGAGGCCCCAACTCCTACGAGCAGTACTTC. It is translated as CASSPRFSGGPNSYEQYF.

In this sample, this clonotype turned up many times. The gene calls are TRBV13 and TRBJ2-7; the D is unclear. V lost 2 bases, J lost 3 bases, and 8 bases lay in between. Germline-derived CDR1 and CDR2 are PRHDT and FYEKMQ (reference sequence). This CDR3 has 13 amino acids. This CDR3 is CASSLYSIYEQYF. Written as DNA, the CDR3 is TGTGCCAGCAGCTTATACTCGATCTACGAGCAGTACTTC. Drawing the rest from reference TRBV13 and TRBJ2-7, the complete variable domain is AAGVIQSPRHLIKEKRETATLKCYPIPRHDTVYWYQQGPGQDPQFLISFYEKMQSDKGSIPDRFSAQQFSDYHSELNMSSLELGDSALYFCASSLYSIYEQYFGPGTRLTVT.

This chain joins TRBV27 and TRBJ2-4; D is uncertain. CDR3 size: 16 residues. CDR1 is MNHEY, CDR2 SMNVEV, per germline (reference sequence). The ends were cut back, 3 bases at V and 1 base at J, with 13 bases in the middle. This CDR3 reads CASSFQWGLAKNIQYF. CDR3 nucleotides: TGTGCCAGCAGTTTCCAGTGGGGTCTCGCCAAAAACATTCAGTACTTC.

Concerning this clonotype: Compared with germline, one end of the junction differs, possibly owing to a read error. The chain recombines TRBV7-2 with TRBJ1-5, with D tentatively TRBD1 (6 bases). This CDR3 is built from 14 residues. CDR1 SGHTA and CDR2 FQGNSA come from the germline V gene. The DNA of the CDR3 is TGTGCCGGCAGCTTAGCAGGGGGCAATCAGCCCCAGCATTTT. Translated, it gives CAGSLAGGNQPQHF.

This clonotype was seen many times. V usage is TRBV20-1 and J usage is TRBJ2-3; 13 bases line up with TRBD2. V lost 1 base, J lost 6 bases, and 7 bases stayed unmatched. This CDR3 comprises 16 residues. Germline lookup yields CDR1 DFQATT and CDR2 SNEGSKA (reference sequence). The CDR3 DNA reads as TGCAGTGCTAGAGGGGGGACTAGCGGGGTGCTTGATACGCAGTATTTT. It translates to CSARGGTSGVLDTQYF.

This clonotype was seen only a few times. J is TRBJ2-3 and V is TRBV9, with TRBD2 as a possible D gene (5 bases). Trimming removed 2 bases at V and 5 bases at J, with 9 bases between. The CDR3 runs to 13 residues. Germline V lookup: CDR1 SGDLS, CDR2 YYNGEE. The CDR3 region is CASSVGVIDTQYF. In DNA form, the CDR3 reads TGTGCCAGCAGCGTCGGGGTTATAGATACGCAGTATTTT. Full variable domain (remainder filled in from reference TRBV9 and TRBJ2-3): DSGVTQTPKHLITATGQRVTLRCSPRSGDLSVYWYQQSLDQGLQFLIQYYNGEERAKGNILERFSAQQFPDLHSELNLSSLELGDSALYFCASSVGVIDTQYFGPGTRLTVL.

This chain uses TRBV12-3 or TRBV12-4 with TRBJ2-3; 16 bases agree with TRBD2. The CDR3 spans 19 residues. With 0 bases clipped from V and 1 base from J, the junction kept 4 bases outside the gene matches. This chain's CDR3 is CASSLAGTSGGAGTDTQYF. Here the CDR3 DNA reads TGTGCCAGCAGTTTAGCCGGGACTAGCGGGGGGGCCGGCACAGATACGCAGTATTTT.

V usage is TRBV7-2 and J usage is TRBJ2-1; TRBD1 agrees at 9 bases. The CDR3 is made up of 17 amino acids. The junction had 17 bases not matched to a gene; V was cut back by 2 bases and J by 12 bases. Germline V lookup: CDR1 SGHTA, CDR2 FQGNSA. CDR3 amino acids: CASSLRGAGTGTWGQFF. The CDR3 DNA follows: TGTGCCAGCAGCTTAAGGGGGGCAGGGACAGGGACTTGGGGGCAGTTCTTC.

The chain joins TRBV20-1 to TRBJ2-6; D may match TRBD1 or TRBD2 (7 bases each). This CDR3 is built from 15 residues. Trimming removed 1 base from V and 5 bases from J, with 12 bases in between. CDR1 is DFQATT and CDR2 is SNEGSKA in the germline V gene (reference sequence). In DNA form, the CDR3 reads TGCAGTGCTAGAGGCAGGGGGGGGAGGGCCAACGTCCTGACTTTC. This sequence encodes CSARGRGGRANVLTF.

This clonotype came up many times. V is TRBV6-5 and J is TRBJ2-1; D is possibly TRBD1 (5 bases). Germline assignment: CDR1 MNHEY and CDR2 SVGAGI. Trimming removed 3 bases from V and 6 bases from J, with 12 bases in between. The CDR3 runs 14 residues. The chain's CDR3 is CASSYAPRVNEQFF. The CDR3 DNA reads TGTGCCAGCAGTTATGCTCCCAGGGTCAATGAGCAGTTCTTC.

This clonotype was recorded a few times. The rearrangement joins TRBV24-1 to TRBJ2-1; 14 bases are a match to TRBD2. The CDR3 is made up of 18 amino acids. CDR1 KGHDR and CDR2 SFDVKD come from the germline V gene. The V gene end was trimmed by 3 bases and the J gene end by 3 bases; junction bases not matched to a gene: 6. Here the CDR3 reads CATSDPGTSGRDYNEQFF. The CDR3 nucleotides read TGTGCCACCAGTGATCCCGGGACTAGCGGGAGAGACTACAATGAGCAGTTCTTC.

This clonotype came up many times. The V gene is TRBV6-5, the J gene TRBJ2-7; 10 bases are shared with TRBD2. J lost 6 bases, V lost 0 bases, and 8 bases had no gene match. The CDR3 has 16 amino acids. Germline CDR1 and CDR2: MNHEY and SVGAGI. In DNA form, the CDR3 reads TGTGCCAGCAGTTACTCGATTCCCCTAGCGGGAGCCGAGCAGTACTTC. This codes for CASSYSIPLAGAEQYF.

This chain connects TRBV3-1 to TRBJ2-3, with 7 bases aligning to TRBD1. J gave up 4 bases and V 3 bases, and 7 bases lay outside the gene matches. Germline V gene data show CDR1 as LGHDT and CDR2 as YNNKEL (reference sequence). This CDR3 has 15 residues. The CDR3 protein is CASSQGRDRPDTQYF. The DNA of the CDR3 is TGTGCCAGCAGCCAGGGCCGGGACAGACCAGATACGCAGTATTTT.

Ten or more counts support this clonotype. This chain joins TRBV7-9 and TRBJ2-2, with D unresolved. This CDR3 is built from 14 residues. Germline V CDR1 and CDR2: SEHNR, FQNEAQ (reference sequence). The V and J ends lost 1 base and 0 bases respectively, with 3 bases between them. CDR3 in amino acids: CASSLETNTGELFF. The DNA for the CDR3 is TGTGCCAGCAGCTTAGAGACGAACACCGGGGAGCTGTTTTTT.

A word on this clonotype: The CDR3 ends on some other residue instead of the conserved phenylalanine or tryptophan, so this is likely a read error. The rearrangement links TRBV24-1 to TRBJ2-2; tentative D call: TRBD2 (6 bases). The CDR3 has 14 amino acids. The V end lost 7 bases, the J end lost 7 bases, and 15 bases lay between the germline ends. Germline V gene sequence: CDR1 KGHDR, CDR2 SFDVKD. CDR3 coding DNA: TGTGCCACCAGCTCCGGAGGGATAAACGGGGAGCTGTTTTCT. Protein: CATSSGGINGELFS.

Remarks on this clonotype: Given a much more abundant clone one base away, this may be a read error. DNA of the CDR3: TGTGCCACCAGTGACACGGGACAGGCTACCTACGAGCAGTACTTC. Translating gives CATSDTGQATYEQYF. The genes are TRBV10-3 and TRBJ2-7; 8 nucleotides align to TRBD1. In germline, CDR1 is ENHRY, CDR2 SYGVKD. The CDR3 loop spans 15 amino acids.

This clonotype was picked up one time. A much more abundant neighbour one base away suggests this may be a read error. The rearrangement uses TRBV30 and TRBJ2-5; D unclear. V dropped 2 bases and J dropped 4 bases, with 11 bases sitting between them. The CDR3 has 13 amino acids. Germline CDR1 is GTSNPN and CDR2 is SVGIG (reference sequence). CDR3 sequence: CAWSQGLGETQYF. The CDR3 bases are TGTGCCTGGAGTCAAGGGCTAGGAGAGACCCAGTACTTC. Complete variable domain (other parts from reference TRBV30 and TRBJ2-5): SQTIHQWPATLVQPVGSPLSLECTVEGTSNPNLYWYRQAAGRGLQLLFYSVGIGQISSEVPQNLSASRPQDRQFILSSKKLLLSDSGFYLCAWSQGLGETQYFGPGTRLLVL.

This clonotype has ten or more counts. This sequence joins TRBV11-3 and TRBJ2-3; 7 nucleotides align to TRBD2. CDR1 and CDR2 from the germline V gene are SGHNT and YENEEA. The CDR3 contains 15 residues. Germline trimming cut 5 bases from V and 0 bases from J; bases unmatched to any gene: 5. CDR3 coding DNA: TGTGCCAGCAGCGACGGGGGGTCTAGCACAGATACGCAGTATTTT. Its translation is CASSDGGSSTDTQYF.

As to this clonotype: The CDR3 does not end in the conserved phenylalanine or tryptophan, so this is likely a read error. The DNA is omitted, as the CDR3 cannot be located on it reliably, and the CDR3 follows TCRdb's listing. V is TRBV2 and J is TRBJ2-5; the listed D gene, TRBD1, was not tested against the DNA. The germline V gene encodes CDR1 SNHLY and CDR2 FYNNEI. The CDR3 is 11 amino acids long, termini counted. CDR3 in amino acids: CASSGQEGDFL.

This clonotype was counted at least ten times. The chain links TRBV28 to TRBJ2-5; TRBD1 agrees at 9 bases. J lost 3 bases, V lost 3 bases, and 5 bases had no gene match. CDR1 and CDR2 from the germline V gene are MDHEN and SYDVKM. The CDR3 contains 15 residues. CDR3 DNA: TGTGCCAGCAGTTTCGCGGACAGGGGAAAAGAGACCCAGTACTTC. Amino acid sequence: CASSFADRGKETQYF. Looking up the rest from reference TRBV28 and TRBJ2-5 gives the full variable domain: DVKVTQSSRYLVKRTGEKVFLECVQDMDHENMFWYRQDPGLGLRLIYFSYDVKMKEKGDIPEGYSVSREKKERFSLILESASTNQTSMYLCASSFADRGKETQYFGPGTRLLVL.

Ten or more counts support this clonotype. The chain has TRBV18 and TRBJ1-4; D not resolved. This CDR3 is 18 amino acids long. V was pared by 2 bases and J by 0 bases, with 16 bases between. CDR1 is KGHSH and CDR2 is LQKENI in the germline V gene. CDR3 protein: CASSPTAATETTNEKLFF. In DNA form, the CDR3 reads TGTGCCAGCTCACCAACTGCTGCGACCGAAACAACTAATGAAAAACTGTTTTTT.

Only one count was recorded for this clonotype. This chain connects TRBV29-1 to TRBJ2-2; unclear D gene. This CDR3 has 12 amino acids. V was cut by 3 bases and J by 3 bases, with 5 bases left in between. The germline V gene has CDR1 SQVTM and CDR2 ANQGSEA. CDR3 in DNA: TGCAGCGTTGACTGGGACACCGGGGAGCTGTTTTTT. Protein: CSVDWDTGELFF.

The V call is TRBV7-3, the J call TRBJ2-5; TRBD1 matches 7 bases. Trimming removed 4 bases from V and 2 bases from J; junction bases left unmatched: 1. The CDR3 has 13 amino acids. The V gene's germline CDR1 is SGHTA and CDR2 FQGTGA. CDR3 in DNA: TGTGCCAGCAGCTGGGACAGACAAGAGACCCAGTACTTC. It specifies CASSWDRQETQYF.

This clonotype was seen a handful of times. Written as DNA, the CDR3 is TGTGCCAGCAGTTTTCTCGGACAGGAGACCTATGGCTACACCTTC. This sequence encodes CASSFLGQETYGYTF. The V call is TRBV2, the J call TRBJ1-2; 7 nucleotides align to TRBD1. J lost 4 bases, V lost 5 bases, and 10 bases had no gene match. The CDR3 covers 15 residues. In germline, CDR1 is SNHLY, CDR2 FYNNEI.

This clonotype appeared many times. The rearrangement uses TRBV30 and TRBJ2-1; D is unclear. The CDR3 covers 12 residues. Trimming removed 0 bases at V and 9 bases at J, with 9 bases between. Germline assignment: CDR1 GTSNPN and CDR2 SVGIG (reference sequence). In DNA, the CDR3 is TGTGCCTGGAGTGTAGGTACAGCTGAGCAGTTCTTC. Translating it yields CAWSVGTAEQFF.

This clonotype has at least ten counts. The chain uses TRBV5-1 and TRBJ2-5; D is ambiguous. Trimming cost V 0 bases and J 5 bases, with 11 bases left between them. The CDR3 is 14 residues long. Germline V gene data show CDR1 as SGHRS and CDR2 as YFSETQ. This CDR3 reads CASSLASPRETQYF. As DNA, the CDR3 is TGCGCCAGCAGCTTGGCCTCACCCAGGGAGACCCAGTACTTC.

There are many counts of this clonotype. This chain joins TRBV5-5 and TRBJ1-5, with D perhaps matching TRBD1 (5 bases). Germline V gene lookup returns CDR1 SGHKS and CDR2 YYEKEE (reference sequence). The length of the CDR3 is 16 residues. With 4 bases removed from V and 5 bases from J, the gap between germline ends came to 19 bases. DNA of the CDR3: TGTGCCAGCAGCCGACATGGGGGGAATGGGGATCAGCCCCAGCATTTT. Its translation is CASSRHGGNGDQPQHF.

The chain recombines TRBV20-1 with TRBJ1-2, with TRBD1 identical over 9 bases. The germline CDR1 and CDR2 sequences are DFQATT and SNEGSKA (reference sequence). The trim removed 5 bases at V and 3 bases at J, leaving 7 bases unmatched. This CDR3 is built from 14 residues. The CDR3 nucleotides are TGCAGTGCTGTACAGGGGGCTATGTACTATGGCTACACCTTC. It translates to CSAVQGAMYYGYTF.

Worth noting for this clonotype: A much larger clone lies one base from this, so it may be a read error. The CDR3 DNA reads TGTGCCAGCAGCTTAACACCGCCGGGACAGGGGGACGAGGCCCAGTACTTC. It encodes CASSLTPPGQGDEAQYF. The chain recombines TRBV28 with TRBJ2-5; TRBD1 agrees at 11 bases. The CDR3 runs 17 residues. Germline CDR1 and CDR2: MDHEN and SYDVKM. The V segment lost 6 bases and the J segment 9 bases; nucleotides outside the gene matches: 18.